The rows below give T cell receptor beta chains drawn from one sample of a study of T cell responses to AZD1222 COVID-19 vaccine. The data were produced by immunoSEQ multiplex PCR, yet TCRdb's version contains in-frame clones alone and is incomplete. The sample carries more than 150,000 clones, about nine tenths recorded once. Sequencing was performed on peripheral blood, taken on day 0 of AZD1222 vaccination. These receptors all stem from an adult in good health. The CDR3 runs from the conserved cysteine through the conserved F or W. The D gene is left open where the match is weak. Clone size is not always given. Where it is, it says once, few, many or a class for expanded clones.

J | V | D | size | DNA | CDR3
TRBJ2-7 | TRBV5-4 | TRBD1 | - | TGTGCCAGCAGCTTGGAGAGGGGGCGCCTGAGACACGAGCAGTACTTC | CASSLERGRLRHEQYF
TRBJ2-1 | TRBV4-2 | - | few | TGTGCCAGCAGCCAAGATCCCAAAGGCACCTACAATGAGCAGTTCTTC | CASSQDPKGTYNEQFF
TRBJ1-6 | TRBV28 | TRBD1 | - | TGTGCCAGCAGTCCATCAGGACAGGGACCACCCCTCCACTTT | CASSPSGQGPPLHF
TRBJ1-5 | TRBV27 | - | - | TGTGCCAGCAGTCGATATAGCAATCAGCCCCAGCATTTT | CASSRYSNQPQHF
TRBJ2-3 | TRBV6-1 | - | - | TGTGCCAGCAGTGAGGAGGGGAACAGGGTGGGAGACACGGATACGCAGTATTTT | CASSEEGNRVGDTDTQYF
TRBJ1-5 | TRBV7-8 | - | - | TGTGCCAGCAGCTTGAGTCCCGTGGCAGTGCCCCAGCATTTT | CASSLSPVAVPQHF
TRBJ2-2 | TRBV7-9 | - | - | TGTGCCAGCAGCCTTTCGACTCAAGGGGGAACCGGGGAGCTGTTTTTT | CASSLSTQGGTGELFF
TRBJ1-2 | TRBV5-5 | - | - | TGTGCCAGCAGCTTAGCAGTCAACTATGGCTACACCTTC | CASSLAVNYGYTF
TRBJ1-1 | TRBV7-6 | - | - | TGTGCCAGCAGCTTATCAGCAGGGGCGGACACTGAAGCTTTCTTT | CASSLSAGADTEAFF
TRBJ1-1 | TRBV9 | - | - | TGTGCCAGCAGCGCCTTCACCGGGGCCCACACTGAAGCTTTCTTT | CASSAFTGAHTEAFF
TRBJ2-7 | TRBV19 | TRBD1 | - | TGTGCCAGTAGTATTCTGGACAGGGATTTCGGCGAGCAGTACTTC | CASSILDRDFGEQYF
TRBJ1-2 | TRBV30 | - | - | TGTGCCTGGAGTCCGGGACAACTCTACTATGGCTACACCTTC | CAWSPGQLYYGYTF
TRBJ2-2 | TRBV13 | - | - | TGTGCCAGCAGCTTAAGGATTAGCGCCTACACCGGGGAGCTGTTTTTT | CASSLRISAYTGELFF
TRBJ1-2 | TRBV30 | - | - | TGTGCCTGGAGTCCACGGGGACATAACTATGGCTACACCTTC | CAWSPRGHNYGYTF
TRBJ1-1 | TRBV4-2 | - | once | TGTGCCAGCAGCCAAGTAGGGGAACCCACTGAAGCTTTCTTT | CASSQVGEPTEAFF
TRBJ1-1 | TRBV14 | - | - | TGTGCCAGCAGCCAACCATGGGGGATGATGAACACTGAAGCTTTCTTT | CASSQPWGMMNTEAFF
TRBJ1-2 | TRBV5-1 | TRBD1 | - | TGCGCCAGCAGCTTCGAAGACAGGGGGCCCGTCGCCTTC | CASSFEDRGPVAF
TRBJ1-1 | TRBV18 | TRBD1 | once | TGTGCCAGCTCAACCTGGGGTACAGGGGACACTGAAGCTTTCTTT | CASSTWGTGDTEAFF